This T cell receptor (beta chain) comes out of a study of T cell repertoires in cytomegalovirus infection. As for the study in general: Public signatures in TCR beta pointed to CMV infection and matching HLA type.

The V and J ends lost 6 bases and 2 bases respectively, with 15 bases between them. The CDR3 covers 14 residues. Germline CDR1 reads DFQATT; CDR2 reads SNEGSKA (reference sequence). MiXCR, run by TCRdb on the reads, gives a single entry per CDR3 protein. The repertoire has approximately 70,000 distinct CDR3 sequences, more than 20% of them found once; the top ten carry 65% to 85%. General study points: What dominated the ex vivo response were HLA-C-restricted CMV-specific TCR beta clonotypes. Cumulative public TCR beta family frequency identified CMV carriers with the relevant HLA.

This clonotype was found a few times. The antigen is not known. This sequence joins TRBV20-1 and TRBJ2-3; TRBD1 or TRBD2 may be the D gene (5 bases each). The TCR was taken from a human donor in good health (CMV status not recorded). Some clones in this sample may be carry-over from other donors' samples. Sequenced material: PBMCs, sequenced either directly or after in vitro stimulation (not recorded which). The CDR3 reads CSATGTEYTDTQYF. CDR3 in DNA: TGCAGTGCGACGGGGACGGAGTACACAGATACGCAGTATTTT.